This TCR beta chain emerged from a study of technical replicates of blood from a handful of donors. Measured with immunoSEQ multiplex PCR; TCRdb has only the in-frame clones, and not every one. The sample gives about 53,000 clones, approximately 86% of which show up once; about 5% is in the top ten. V trimming: 0 bases; J trimming: 0 bases; junction bases outside the gene matches: 2. Per the germline V gene, CDR1 is MRHNA and CDR2 is SNTAGT. The CDR3 contains 17 residues. V gene TRBV6-4 combines with J gene TRBJ2-7; 13 bases are shared with TRBD2. This TCR derives from a human donor in good health. Some clones in this sample may be carry-over from other donors' samples. Sequencing was performed on PBMCs. The CDR3 sequence: CASSDSRLAGGSYEQYF. The CDR3 DNA sequence: TGTGCCAGCAGTGACTCGAGACTAGCGGGGGGCTCCTACGAGCAGTACTTC.